Below, 22 T cell receptor beta chains from the same sample are listed, as sequenced in a study of CD8+ T cells in alopecia areata. The treatment is: oral pan-JAK inhibitor, 5-10 mg twice daily. RNA extraction and reverse transcription yielded cDNA as sequencing template. Method: immunoSEQ multiplex PCR; TCRdb's copy keeps in-frame clones and lacks some. The sample includes about 200,000 clones, 58% of them seen just once. This specimen was CD4+ T cells sorted from blood, taken at week 24, from a patient treated with tofacitinib. These TCRs come from a human donor with alopecia areata.

There are a few counts of this clone. One end of the junction fails to match germline, which may point to a read error. This rearrangement joins TRBV30 to TRBJ2-3; D perhaps matches TRBD2 (6 bases). CDR1 and CDR2 from the germline V gene are GTSNPN and SVGIG (reference sequence). CDR3 length equals 11 residues. DNA of the CDR3: TGTGCCTGGTCCCGGGACTTCAAGAGGGGTTTT. This gives the protein CAWSRDFKRGF.

The rearrangement links TRBV19 to TRBJ1-5, with 7 bases fitting TRBD1. The CDR3 extends over 17 amino acids. Germline loops: CDR1 LNHDA, CDR2 SQIVND (reference sequence). V dropped 2 bases and J dropped 0; count of bases not matched to a gene: 7. The CDR3 protein is CASSIFRGQNSNQPQHF. CDR3 coding DNA: TGTGCCAGTAGTATATTTAGGGGGCAAAATAGCAATCAGCCCCAGCATTTT.

V and J are TRBV25-1 and TRBJ1-2; unclear D gene. The germline CDR1 and CDR2 sequences are MGHDK and SYGVNS. The CDR3 totals 11 residues. V gave up 7 bases and J gave up 5 bases, with 8 bases separating them. The CDR3 DNA reads TGTGCCAGCACGGCAAATTATGGCTACACCTTC. This sequence encodes CASTANYGYTF.

The chain links TRBV19 to TRBJ2-3; TRBD1 is a possible D gene (5 bases). Trimming took 7 bases from V and 0 from J, leaving 11 bases between them. The CDR3 totals 14 residues. Germline V gene data show CDR1 as LNHDA and CDR2 as SQIVND (reference sequence). The CDR3 sequence is CASMAGPSTDTQYF. The CDR3 nucleotides are TGTGCCAGTATGGCAGGGCCTAGCACAGATACGCAGTATTTT.

Here the CDR3 DNA reads TGTGCCAGCAGTCCGCCGGGGGTCCAAGAGACCCAGTACTTC. Translated, it gives CASSPPGVQETQYF. The rearrangement uses TRBV7-6 and TRBJ2-5; D is possibly TRBD2 (6 bases). The ends were cut back, 6 bases at V and 1 base at J, with 12 bases in the middle. The CDR3 length is 14 residues. Germline assignment: CDR1 SGHVS and CDR2 FNYEAQ.

This clone was recorded a few times. The chain has TRBV5-1 and TRBJ2-3; 9 nucleotides align to TRBD2. Germline CDR1 reads SGHRS; CDR2 reads YFSETQ. The J segment lost 3 bases and the V segment lost 4 bases, leaving 9 bases of the junction unmatched. This CDR3 contains 16 residues. CDR3 region: CASSPKHSGGTDTQYF. CDR3 in DNA: TGCGCCAGCAGCCCTAAACATAGCGGGGGAACAGATACGCAGTATTTT.

This chain connects TRBV7-6 to TRBJ2-3; 13 bases fit TRBD2. The J segment lost 7 bases and the V segment lost 0 bases, leaving 10 bases of the junction unmatched. Germline loops: CDR1 SGHVS, CDR2 FNYEAQ. The CDR3 totals 18 residues. In DNA form, the CDR3 reads TGTGCCAGCAGCTTAGCAGCCGGGACTAGCGGGATTCCGAATACGCAGTATTTT. It codes for CASSLAAGTSGIPNTQYF.

On this clone: One junction end disagrees with the germline gene, perhaps due to a read error. The chain combines TRBV6-6 with TRBJ2-7, with 9 nucleotides matching TRBD2. The CDR3 runs to 13 residues. Germline V gene data show CDR1 as MNHNY and CDR2 as SVGAGI (reference sequence). CDR3 region: CASQREVRYRLDF. DNA for the CDR3: TGTGCCAGCCAGCGGGAGGTCCGCTACCGGCTCGACTTC.

V and J are TRBV11-1 and TRBJ2-1, with a tentative D call TRBD2 (5 bases). The length of the CDR3 is 13 residues. The V end was cut by 7 bases, the J end by 10 bases, with 17 bases between. CDR1 SGHAT and CDR2 FQDESV come from the germline V gene (reference sequence). The CDR3 here is CASTQERRYEQFF. The CDR3 nucleotides are TGTGCCAGCACTCAAGAGCGGAGATACGAGCAGTTCTTC.

The chain joins TRBV2 to TRBJ2-5; possible D gene TRBD1, 6 bases. Germline V gene sequence: CDR1 SNHLY, CDR2 FYNNEI. The CDR3 sequence is 14 residues long. V was trimmed by 7 bases and J by 4 bases, leaving 16 bases between them. The CDR3 loop is CASTLFRGAETQYF. The CDR3 coding sequence is TGTGCCAGCACCTTGTTCAGGGGTGCAGAGACCCAGTACTTC.

This clone was detected only a few times. The chain links TRBV29-1 to TRBJ2-1, with D uncertain. The CDR3 has 11 residues. CDR1 SQVTM and CDR2 ANQGSEA come from the germline V gene. V lost 3 bases and J 7 bases, leaving 7 bases between the germline ends. The CDR3, as DNA: TGCAGCGTTGACAAGGGTAATGAGCAGTTCTTC. Amino acid sequence: CSVDKGNEQFF.

This chain links TRBV18 with TRBJ2-2; D is perhaps TRBD1 (6 bases). This CDR3 region has 15 residues. Germline V lookup: CDR1 KGHSH, CDR2 LQKENI. The V end was cut by 3 bases, the J end by 5 bases, with 13 bases between. In nucleotides, the CDR3 is TGTGCCAGCTCACCTCGTGGGGGCTCAACCGGGGAGCTGTTTTTT. It translates to CASSPRGGSTGELFF. Full variable domain (rest looked up from reference TRBV18 and TRBJ2-2): NAGVMQNPRHLVRRRGQEARLRCSPMKGHSHVYWYRQLPEEGLKFMVYLQKENIIDESGMPKERFSAEFPKEGPSILRIQQVVRGDSAAYFCASSPRGGSTGELFFGEGSRLTVL.

The gene calls are TRBV7-6 and TRBJ1-2; D remains ambiguous. The V end was cut by 5 bases, the J end by 0 bases, with 13 bases between. The CDR3 length is 15 residues. Germline V gives CDR1 SGHVS, CDR2 FNYEAQ. This CDR3 reads CASSPRYGANYGYTF. The CDR3 DNA follows: TGTGCCAGCAGCCCGCGGTATGGGGCTAACTATGGCTACACCTTC.

This clone was detected only once. The V call is TRBV30, the J call TRBJ2-2; D gene unclear. Germline V gene data show CDR1 as GTSNPN and CDR2 as SVGIG (reference sequence). Between the trimmed V and J ends, which lost 1 base and 9 bases, there was a span of 9 bases. The CDR3 extends over 12 amino acids. This CDR3 reads CAWSGPSWELFF. CDR3 DNA sequence: TGTGCCTGGAGTGGGCCCTCCTGGGAGCTGTTTTTT.

This clone has just a few counts. This sequence joins TRBV28 and TRBJ2-5; tentative D call: TRBD2 (5 bases). V lost 5 bases and J lost 1, with 11 bases in between. In germline, CDR1 is MDHEN, CDR2 SYDVKM. This CDR3 is built from 14 residues. The CDR3 nucleotides read TGTGCCAGCAGTCCCGCGGGCGGCCAAGAGACCCAGTACTTC. Amino acid sequence: CASSPAGGQETQYF.

This clone was counted between two and nine times. The V gene is TRBV7-9, the J gene TRBJ2-7; D is ambiguous. This CDR3 spans 11 amino acids. The V end was cut by 4 bases, the J end by 3 bases, with 4 bases between. Germline values: CDR1 SEHNR, CDR2 FQNEAQ (reference sequence). CDR3 sequence reads: CASSSLYEQYF. The DNA for the CDR3 is TGTGCCAGCAGCTCCCTCTACGAGCAGTACTTC.

This clone was recorded once. The chain uses TRBV28 and TRBJ2-5; 7 bases are a match to TRBD2. V dropped 6 bases and J dropped 4; count of bases not matched to a gene: 5. The germline V gene has CDR1 MDHEN and CDR2 SYDVKM. The CDR3 runs 13 residues. The CDR3 region has the DNA TGTGCCAGCAGACCTGGGAGGGGAGAGACCCAGTACTTC. Translating gives CASRPGRGETQYF.

The V and J genes are TRBV4-2 and TRBJ1-2; D might be TRBD1 (6 bases). CDR1 and CDR2 from the germline V gene are LGHNA and YNFKEQ. The CDR3 is made up of 15 amino acids. V dropped 4 bases and J dropped 0 bases, with 12 bases sitting between them. The DNA of the CDR3 is TGTGCCAGCAGCCCGACAGGCCAAACTAACTATGGCTACACCTTC. This translates into CASSPTGQTNYGYTF.

This clone was seen many times. The sample holds other DNA sequences that translate to the same CDR3. V gene TRBV19 combines with J gene TRBJ1-2; tentative D call: TRBD1 (5 bases). This CDR3 contains 11 residues. Per the germline V gene, CDR1 is LNHDA and CDR2 is SQIVND (reference sequence). V shed 8 bases and J shed 2 bases, with 6 bases lying between them. The CDR3 DNA reads as TGTGCCAGTCGGGACAACTATGGCTACACCTTC. Residues: CASRDNYGYTF.

There are a few counts of this clone. CDR3 sequence: CASSQTEETQYF. The CDR3 DNA reads as TGTGCCAGCAGTCAGACGGAAGAGACCCAGTACTTC. This chain joins TRBV6-6 and TRBJ2-5; D uncertain. V lost 5 bases to trimming and J lost 3 bases, with 7 bases between them. The germline V gene has CDR1 MNHNY and CDR2 SVGAGI (reference sequence). The CDR3 sequence is 12 residues long.

The rearrangement links TRBV11-2 to TRBJ1-4; a possible D gene is TRBD1 (5 bases). This CDR3 is built from 15 residues. The V end was cut by 1 base, the J end by 5 bases, with 11 bases between. Looked up from germline, CDR1 is SGHAT and CDR2 is FQNNGV. In DNA form, the CDR3 reads TGTGCCAGCAGCTTAGGGGGGAGTAGAAATGAAAAACTGTTTTTT. Translated, it gives CASSLGGSRNEKLFF.

This clone came up a few times. The chain couples TRBV2 to TRBJ2-1, with D possibly TRBD2 on 6 matching bases. V gave up 3 bases and J gave up 4 bases, with 16 bases separating them. The CDR3 length is 16 residues. Germline lookup yields CDR1 SNHLY and CDR2 FYNNEI. The CDR3 nucleotides are TGTGCCAGCAGTGATAGGGGCGGGGAGGCTTACAATGAGCAGTTCTTC. Its protein product is CASSDRGGEAYNEQFF.